One sample yielded the 27 T cell receptor beta chains listed below, sequenced in a study of blood T cells in healthy people across ages. For the second PCR, which ran for about 7 to 12 cycles, a sample-barcoded 5' primer and a J-beta primer mix were used. TCRdb re-called the 5' RACE reads with MiXCR, one entry per CDR3 protein. This table holds some 1.4 million distinct CDR3 sequences, about 43% found once. The material sequenced was blood. These receptors all come from a woman between 18 and 29 years old in good health.

The chain recombines TRBV7-2 with TRBJ2-3; 14 nucleotides match TRBD2. There are 18 residues in the CDR3. V was pared by 3 bases and J by 5 bases, with 10 bases of the junction left unmatched. The V gene's germline CDR1 is SGHTA and CDR2 FQGNSA. CDR3 protein: CASSFRLAGGISQDTQYF. The CDR3 nucleotides are TGTGCCAGCAGCTTCAGACTAGCGGGGGGGATCTCACAAGATACGCAGTATTTT.

V usage is TRBV7-9 and J usage is TRBJ2-2; a weak D match, TRBD1 (5 bases). The CDR3 has 15 amino acids. Trimming removed 6 bases at V and 1 base at J, with 12 bases between. CDR1 is SEHNR and CDR2 is FQNEAQ in the germline V gene (reference sequence). The CDR3 bases are TGTGCCAGCAGGGGGCAGGCGGTGAACACCGGGGAGCTGTTTTTT. It yields the protein CASRGQAVNTGELFF.

The gene calls are TRBV21-1 and TRBJ1-3; TRBD1, the table's D call, lacks a check against the DNA. TRBV21-1 is described as a pseudogene. The CDR3 is 15 residues long. The CDR3 region is CASRKEGAPGNTIYF. For the CDR3, the DNA is TGTGCCAGCAGGAAGGAGGGGGCGCCGGGAAACACCATATATTTT.

This chain links TRBV5-1 with TRBJ1-1; the D gene is possibly TRBD1 (5 bases). V lost 1 base and J lost 10, with 20 bases in between. From germline, CDR1 is SGHRS and CDR2 YFSETQ. This CDR3 is 15 amino acids long. CDR3 amino acids: CASSLIRTDTGGAFF. CDR3 coding DNA: TGCGCCAGCAGCTTGATCCGGACGGACACTGGTGGAGCTTTCTTT.

The CDR3 protein is CSARAGRATNYGYTF. The CDR3 coding sequence is TGCAGTGCTAGAGCCGGACGGGCAACTAACTATGGCTACACCTTC. The V gene is TRBV20-1, the J gene TRBJ1-2; no clear D gene. The CDR3 consists of 15 residues. V was shortened by 1 base and J by 0 bases, with 12 bases between the two germline ends. Germline V gene sequence: CDR1 DFQATT, CDR2 SNEGSKA (reference sequence).

In the case of this clonotype: The junction departs from the called germline gene at one end, perhaps through a read error. The gene calls are TRBV6-2 or TRBV6-3 and TRBJ2-1; a possible D gene is TRBD1 (5 bases). Looked up from germline, CDR1 is MNHEY and CDR2 is SVGEGT. This CDR3 has 15 residues. The CDR3 reads CAGRAILNSYNEQFF. The DNA for the CDR3 is TGTGCCGGCAGGGCAATACTTAACTCCTACAATGAGCAGTTCTTC.

The chain employs TRBV7-9 and TRBJ2-1, with 13 bases fitting TRBD2. Germline-derived CDR1 and CDR2 are SEHNR and FQNEAQ (reference sequence). The V and J ends lost 1 base and 8 bases, in that order; junction bases with no gene match: 14. The length of the CDR3 is 19 residues. The CDR3 here is CASSLGPAGLAGVMDEQFF. CDR3 nucleotides: TGTGCCAGCAGCTTAGGGCCCGCAGGACTAGCGGGGGTGATGGATGAGCAGTTCTTC.

This clonotype appeared once. This chain connects TRBV24-1 to TRBJ1-2; TRBD1 matches 10 bases. Germline loops: CDR1 KGHDR, CDR2 SFDVKD. V shed 4 bases, J shed 0 bases, and the junction held 7 bases outside the gene matches. The length of the CDR3 is 17 residues. CDR3 protein: CATSDPDRGRANYGYTF. The CDR3 nucleotides are TGTGCCACCAGTGACCCCGACAGGGGGCGAGCTAACTATGGCTACACCTTC.

The genes are TRBV5-1 and TRBJ2-1; 7 bases align to TRBD2. Germline lookup yields CDR1 SGHRS and CDR2 YFSETQ. The CDR3 totals 16 residues. Trimming cost V 0 bases and J 5 bases; bases outside gene matches: 8. The CDR3: CASSLGRFLADNEQFF. In DNA, the CDR3 is TGCGCCAGCAGCTTGGGTCGTTTCCTAGCGGACAATGAGCAGTTCTTC.

The chain couples TRBV5-1 to TRBJ1-1; 12 bases map to TRBD1. The CDR3 has 15 residues. Unmatched junction bases numbered 5, after V lost 4 bases and J lost 4 bases. The germline CDR1 and CDR2 sequences are SGHRS and YFSETQ. CDR3 sequence reads: CASSGDRGQVTEAFF. DNA of the CDR3: TGCGCCAGCAGCGGGGACAGGGGGCAGGTCACTGAAGCTTTCTTT.

This chain connects TRBV12-3 or TRBV12-4 to TRBJ2-1; 12 positions agree with TRBD2. V gave up 7 bases and J gave up 3 bases; unmatched junction bases: 7. The CDR3 sequence is 16 residues long. The CDR3 loop reads CASNPSTSGSYNEQFF. Here the CDR3 DNA reads TGTGCCAGCAACCCCTCGACTAGCGGGAGCTACAATGAGCAGTTCTTC.

The CDR3 coding sequence is TGCGCCAGCAGCCGGGACTCTCGCACAGATACGCAGTATTTT. Translating gives CASSRDSRTDTQYF. This chain links TRBV10-2 with TRBJ2-3; D possibly corresponds to TRBD2 (6 bases). With 6 bases removed from V and 1 base from J, the gap between germline ends came to 11 bases. Germline-derived CDR1 and CDR2 are WSHSY and SAAADI. This CDR3 is 14 amino acids long.

This clonotype was observed a handful of times. This chain connects TRBV7-3 to TRBJ2-1; no firm D call. In germline, CDR1 is SGHTA, CDR2 FQGTGA. V lost 1 base, J lost 2 bases, and 9 bases lay in between. There are 15 residues in the CDR3. The CDR3 protein is CASSLMGSTYNEQFF. The CDR3 DNA reads as TGTGCCAGCAGCTTAATGGGTAGTACCTACAATGAGCAGTTCTTC.

This clonotype was seen a handful of times. CDR3 bases: TGTGCCAGCAGCGCTGGGAACGAGCAGTACTTC. Translation: CASSAGNEQYF. The rearrangement links TRBV27 to TRBJ2-7, with unresolved D. Germline CDR1 is MNHEY and CDR2 is SMNVEV (reference sequence). This CDR3 region has 11 residues. Between the trimmed V and J ends, which lost 6 bases and 5 bases, there was a span of 8 bases.

This clonotype was picked up a small number of times. The CDR3 DNA follows: TGTGCCAGCAGCCCAAGGACCCGAAACACAGATACGCAGTATTTT. Amino acid sequence: CASSPRTRNTDTQYF. This chain joins TRBV7-9 and TRBJ2-3; unclear D gene. The CDR3 has 15 amino acids. V was trimmed by 5 bases and J by 2 bases, leaving 14 bases between them. The germline CDR1 and CDR2 sequences are SEHNR and FQNEAQ (reference sequence).

This clonotype has only a few counts. The chain recombines TRBV20-1 with TRBJ2-3; 8 positions agree with TRBD2. The ends lost 0 bases at V and 0 bases at J; junction bases unmatched: 8. The CDR3 runs to 17 residues. Germline V gene data show CDR1 as DFQATT and CDR2 as SNEGSKA (reference sequence). The CDR3 coding sequence is TGCAGTGCTAGAGATTACGGACTAGCCCAAAGCACAGATACGCAGTATTTT. Translated, it gives CSARDYGLAQSTDTQYF.

The rearrangement links TRBV6-5 to TRBJ2-2; the D is unclear. This CDR3 has 14 amino acids. The V end was cut by 2 bases, the J end by 6 bases, with 10 bases between. Germline V gene lookup returns CDR1 MNHEY and CDR2 SVGAGI. CDR3 region: CASSYAPSPGELFF. The CDR3 nucleotides are TGTGCCAGCAGTTACGCCCCGAGCCCCGGGGAGCTGTTTTTT.

The rearrangement joins TRBV12-3 or TRBV12-4 to TRBJ1-1; TRBD1 agrees at 7 bases. Trimming took 5 bases from V and 11 from J; bases not matched to a gene: 8. CDR3 length: 12 residues. CDR3 bases: TGTGCCAGCAGTCAAGGGGGCGCGGACGCTTTCTTT. Protein: CASSQGGADAFF.

The rearrangement joins TRBV20-1 to TRBJ2-4, with D possibly being TRBD1 (6 bases). The CDR3 is 14 residues long. Deletions cut 3 bases from V and 1 base from J, with 10 bases between. Looked up from germline, CDR1 is DFQATT and CDR2 is SNEGSKA (reference sequence). The CDR3 sequence: CSASTGSAKNIQYF. CDR3 bases: TGCAGTGCTAGTACAGGGTCGGCCAAAAACATTCAGTACTTC.

This clonotype was seen more than once but under ten times. This rearrangement joins TRBV10-3 to TRBJ2-5; D possibly corresponds to TRBD1 (11 bases). Trimming removed 8 bases at V and 4 bases at J, with 29 bases between. CDR1 and CDR2 (germline): ENHRY, SYGVKD. CDR3 length: 18 residues. The CDR3 DNA is TGTGCCATCGGAGGACAGGGGGCAGTAGCGGGAGGAACAGAGACCCAGTACTTC. As protein: CAIGGQGAVAGGTETQYF.

The chain recombines TRBV20-1 with TRBJ2-3, with TRBD2 matching over 12 bases. Germline values: CDR1 DFQATT, CDR2 SNEGSKA (reference sequence). With 1 base clipped from V and 4 bases from J, the junction kept 15 bases outside the gene matches. This CDR3 is 19 amino acids long. The CDR3 nucleotides read TGCAGTGCTAGAGGTCAACTAGCGGGGGGCCCCCGTCTATCAGATACGCAGTATTTT. This gives the protein CSARGQLAGGPRLSDTQYF.

The chain joins TRBV6-1 to TRBJ2-3, with D uncertain. CDR1 is MNHNS, CDR2 SASEGT, per germline. CDR3 length equals 13 residues. V dropped 6 bases and J dropped 5 bases, with 12 bases sitting between them. In DNA, the CDR3 is TGTGCCAGCAGCCCAGCCAGGAGAGATACGCAGTATTTT. Its translation: CASSPARRDTQYF.

V usage is TRBV9 and J usage is TRBJ2-4; D might be TRBD1 or TRBD2, each matching 5 bases. The J call may be faulty, since TRBJ2-7 better matches the DNA end. Germline lookup yields CDR1 SGDLS and CDR2 YYNGEE. The length of the CDR3 is 15 residues. Written as DNA, the CDR3 is TGTGCCAGCAGCCCTATGGGGACGACGGTGTACGAGCAGTACTTC. Amino acids: CASSPMGTTVYEQYF.

A few counts support this clonotype. The V call is TRBV24-1, the J call TRBJ1-1; perhaps TRBD1 as D (5 bases). This CDR3 comprises 14 residues. CDR1 KGHDR and CDR2 SFDVKD come from the germline V gene. The V gene lost 7 bases and the J gene lost 5 bases, with 16 bases spanning the gap. This CDR3 is CATRKKGTGTEAFF. The CDR3 bases are TGTGCCACCAGGAAGAAGGGGACGGGGACTGAAGCTTTCTTT.

This clonotype showed up just a few times. This chain joins TRBV21-1 and TRBJ1-1; TRBD1, as called in the table, went unchecked against the DNA. TRBV21-1 is labeled a pseudogene. This CDR3 is built from 14 residues. CDR3 region: CASSKAQGNTEAFF. The CDR3 DNA reads as TGTGCCAGCAGCAAAGCCCAGGGGAACACTGAAGCTTTCTTT.

The chain links TRBV28 to TRBJ2-1, with 8 bases matching TRBD1. Germline V gene lookup returns CDR1 MDHEN and CDR2 SYDVKM. J lost 2 bases, V lost 5 bases, and 5 bases had no gene match. The CDR3 runs 15 residues. The CDR3 bases are TGTGCCAGCAGTGGGGGACAGGTGACCTACAATGAGCAGTTCTTC. As protein: CASSGGQVTYNEQFF. The complete variable domain, with remaining parts taken from reference TRBV28 and TRBJ2-1, reads DVKVTQSSRYLVKRTGEKVFLECVQDMDHENMFWYRQDPGLGLRLIYFSYDVKMKEKGDIPEGYSVSREKKERFSLILESASTNQTSMYLCASSGGQVTYNEQFFGPGTRLTVL.

The J gene is TRBJ1-2, the V gene TRBV9; D may be TRBD1 (6 bases). The V and J ends lost 4 bases and 6 bases respectively, with 13 bases between them. Germline V gene lookup returns CDR1 SGDLS and CDR2 YYNGEE. This CDR3 region has 13 residues. The CDR3 protein is CASSPTGSHGYTF. CDR3 coding DNA: TGTGCCAGCAGCCCGACAGGAAGCCATGGCTACACCTTC.